Each of the 3 T cell receptor beta chains below was sequenced from the same sample in a study of molecular identifiers for immune sequencing clone quantification. Each CDR3 protein is one row after TCRdb ran MiXCR on the PCR reads. The table shows about 320,000 distinct CDR3 sequences, with roughly a quarter occurring only once. The sequencing sample was made of naive CD8+ T cells from blood, with Jurkat cell RNA spiked in. Stated subset: FACS-sorted CD8+CD4-CCR7+CD45RA+ naive T cells. The receptors shown here come from a human donor in good health. Some libraries in this study had Jurkat cell RNA spiked in.

This chain uses TRBV12-5 with TRBJ2-5; TRBD1 aligns across 10 bases. The CDR3 has 16 amino acids. With 7 bases clipped from V and 5 bases from J, the junction kept 13 bases outside the gene matches. Germline V gene lookup returns CDR1 LGHNT and CDR2 FRNRAP. The CDR3 nucleotides read TGTGCTAGTGCCCGAGTGGGACAGGGGCTTTCGGAGACCCAGTACTTC. This translates into CASARVGQGLSETQYF. The full variable domain, rest sourced from reference TRBV12-5 and TRBJ2-5, is DARVTQTPRHKVTEMGQEVTMRCQPILGHNTVFWYRQTMMQGLELLAYFRNRAPLDDSGMPKDRFSAEMPDATLATLKIQPSEPRDSAVYFCASARVGQGLSETQYFGPGTRLLVL.

About this clonotype itself: A much larger clone sits a single nucleotide away, making a read error possible. This sequence joins TRBV5-1 and TRBJ2-1, with TRBD2 matching 7 bases. The CDR3 runs to 15 residues. The trim removed 6 bases at V and 2 bases at J, leaving 8 bases unmatched. Germline lookup yields CDR1 SGHRS and CDR2 YFSETQ. CDR3 region: CASNSGGSAYNEQFF. The CDR3 region has the DNA TGCGCCAGCAACTCAGGCGGGAGTGCCTACAATGAGCAGTTCTTC.

This clonotype was counted many times. The chain couples TRBV14 to TRBJ1-4, with no clear D. The CDR3 is made up of 15 amino acids. In germline, CDR1 is SGHDN, CDR2 FVKESK. V was pared by 1 base and J by 1 base, with 7 bases between. DNA of the CDR3: TGTGCCAGCAGCCAAGGGACCAGAACTAATGAAAAACTGTTTTTT. It yields the protein CASSQGTRTNEKLFF.